This passage covers 17 T cell receptor beta chains from one sample sequenced in a study of blood T cell repertoires in COVID-19. TCRdb's copy holds only in-frame clones and misses some; the assay was immunoSEQ multiplex PCR. The sample consists of 250,000 to 300,000 clones, over 75% of them appearing once. Material for sequencing was PBMCs or T cells enriched from blood (not recorded which). These receptors originate from a woman between 50 and 59 years old who had recovered from COVID-19.

The chain employs TRBV11-2 and TRBJ2-5; D gene unclear. The CDR3 contains 13 residues. The ends were cut back, 5 bases at V and 6 bases at J, with 13 bases in the middle. CDR1 is SGHAT, CDR2 FQNNGV, per germline. The CDR3 sequence is CASSASRLKTQYF. CDR3 nucleotide sequence: TGTGCCAGCAGCGCCTCCCGCCTAAAGACCCAGTACTTC.

The chain is built from TRBV19 and TRBJ2-1, with D perhaps TRBD2 (6 bases). Germline V gene sequence: CDR1 LNHDA, CDR2 SQIVND (reference sequence). The V gene lost 1 base and the J gene lost 4 bases, with 17 bases spanning the gap. The CDR3 is 17 amino acids. CDR3 in amino acids: CASSIVPASAQYNEQFF. The CDR3 DNA follows: TGTGCCAGTAGTATAGTGCCCGCTAGCGCCCAATACAATGAGCAGTTCTTC.

This chain joins TRBV5-1 and TRBJ1-1; tentative D call: TRBD1 (5 bases). CDR3 length: 13 amino acids. V lost 9 bases and J 5 bases, leaving 17 bases between the germline ends. Looked up from germline, CDR1 is SGHRS and CDR2 is YFSETQ. In DNA, the CDR3 is TGCGCCACCTCCTCGGGGGGAGAAACTGAAGCTTTCTTT. This sequence encodes CATSSGGETEAFF.

The chain uses TRBV7-6 and TRBJ1-2, with a tentative D call TRBD1 (5 bases). The CDR3 has 14 residues. Per germline, CDR1 SGHVS and CDR2 FNYEAQ. Deletions cut 5 bases from V and 4 bases from J, with 14 bases between. The CDR3 reads CASSPNTGSYGYTF. Written as DNA, the CDR3 is TGTGCCAGCAGCCCAAACACAGGAAGCTATGGCTACACCTTC.

The chain recombines TRBV5-3 with TRBJ2-1; the match to TRBD2 covers 8 bases. TRBV5-3 is an ORF, with its function uncertain. The trim removed 2 bases at V and 7 bases at J, leaving 8 bases unmatched. The CDR3 is 15 amino acids. The CDR3 bases are TGTGCCAGAAGCTTTCGTCGGGAGGGCCTAAATGAGCAGTTCTTC. Translating it yields CARSFRREGLNEQFF.

This clone was found once. The chain has TRBV5-1 and TRBJ2-1; D gene uncertain. This CDR3 is 11 amino acids long. V lost 2 bases, J lost 7 bases, and 4 bases lay in between. Germline CDR1 SGHRS, CDR2 YFSETQ. The CDR3 bases are TGCGCCAGCAGCTTCGGGAATGAGCAGTTCTTC. This translates into CASSFGNEQFF.

The chain links TRBV6-5 to TRBJ2-1; D might be TRBD1 (6 bases). Germline V gene data show CDR1 as MNHEY and CDR2 as SVGAGI. The CDR3 totals 12 residues. The V end lost 4 bases, the J end lost 11 bases, and 12 bases lay between the germline ends. CDR3 bases: TGTGCCAGCAGTTCAGGGGTGGGTCAGCAGTTCTTC. This encodes CASSSGVGQQFF.

This chain links TRBV29-1 with TRBJ2-1, with TRBD2 matching over 13 bases. Per the germline V gene, CDR1 is SQVTM and CDR2 is ANQGSEA. V dropped 3 bases and J dropped 8; count of bases not matched to a gene: 4. This CDR3 has 14 amino acids. The CDR3 nucleotides read TGCAGCGTTGATTATGGACTAGCGGGAGATGAGCAGTTCTTC. Amino acids: CSVDYGLAGDEQFF.

The chain couples TRBV6-6 to TRBJ1-5, with D maybe TRBD1 (5 bases). CDR3 length: 11 amino acids. Between the trimmed V and J ends, which lost 6 bases and 11 bases, there was a span of 11 bases. Germline CDR1 is MNHNY and CDR2 is SVGAGI (reference sequence). The CDR3 sequence: CASSERQTQHF. Here the CDR3 DNA reads TGTGCCAGCAGCGAGCGACAGACCCAGCATTTT.

This clone occurred once. This chain links TRBV4-2 with TRBJ1-5, with D possibly matching TRBD1 (6 bases). The germline V gene encodes CDR1 LGHNA and CDR2 YNFKEQ. V dropped 0 bases and J dropped 0 bases, with 15 bases sitting between them. This CDR3 has 18 amino acids. The CDR3 sequence: CASSQDKLGQYSNQPQHF. In nucleotides, the CDR3 is TGTGCCAGCAGCCAAGATAAGTTAGGACAGTATAGCAATCAGCCCCAGCATTTT.

The CDR3 loop reads CATSRDQGWDEKLFF. CDR3 bases: TGTGCCACCAGCAGAGATCAGGGGTGGGATGAAAAACTGTTTTTT. The chain carries TRBV15 and TRBJ1-4; a weak D match, TRBD1 (6 bases). With 0 bases removed from V and 6 bases from J, the gap between germline ends came to 11 bases. Per the germline V gene, CDR1 is LNHNV and CDR2 is YYDKDF (reference sequence). The CDR3 consists of 15 residues.

The chain links TRBV28 to TRBJ1-4, with a tentative D call TRBD1 (5 bases). The length of the CDR3 is 13 residues. Germline V lookup: CDR1 MDHEN, CDR2 SYDVKM. V was cut by 5 bases and J by 6 bases, with 10 bases left in between. The CDR3 DNA sequence: TGTGCCAGCAGTCTCGGACATTATGAAAAACTGTTTTTT. As protein: CASSLGHYEKLFF. Drawing the rest from reference TRBV28 and TRBJ1-4, the complete variable domain is DVKVTQSSRYLVKRTGEKVFLECVQDMDHENMFWYRQDPGLGLRLIYFSYDVKMKEKGDIPEGYSVSREKKERFSLILESASTNQTSMYLCASSLGHYEKLFFGSGTQLSVL.

The chain carries TRBV28 and TRBJ1-3, with D possibly matching TRBD1 (5 bases). This CDR3 comprises 16 residues. Germline CDR1 is MDHEN and CDR2 is SYDVKM. The V end lost 2 bases, the J end lost 0 bases, and 11 bases lay between the germline ends. Here the CDR3 reads CASSLNRISSGNTIYF. The CDR3 DNA sequence: TGTGCCAGCAGTTTAAACAGGATCTCCTCTGGAAACACCATATATTTT.

The chain employs TRBV7-8 and TRBJ1-4, with TRBD1 identical over 8 bases. This CDR3 spans 14 amino acids. V shed 5 bases and J 4 bases; nucleotides not matched to a gene: 3. The germline V gene encodes CDR1 SGHVS and CDR2 FQNEAQ. CDR3 sequence reads: CASSRDRGNEKLFF. In DNA form, the CDR3 reads TGTGCCAGCAGCCGCGACAGGGGTAATGAAAAACTGTTTTTT.

This chain connects TRBV19 to TRBJ1-5; D perhaps matches TRBD1 (6 bases). This CDR3 region has 14 residues. V lost 6 bases to trimming and J lost 6 bases, with 15 bases between them. The V gene's germline CDR1 is LNHDA and CDR2 SQIVND (reference sequence). This CDR3 is CASRNRVGGQPQHF. In nucleotides, the CDR3 is TGTGCCAGTAGGAACAGGGTTGGGGGTCAGCCCCAGCATTTT.

This chain links TRBV30 with TRBJ1-5, with D possibly being TRBD1 (6 bases). CDR1 GTSNPN and CDR2 SVGIG come from the germline V gene (reference sequence). The CDR3 extends over 14 amino acids. Trimming pared 6 bases from V and 0 bases from J, leaving 12 bases between. Here the CDR3 DNA reads TGTGCCTGTACTCAGGGGAATAGCAATCAGCCCCAGCATTTT. Translating it yields CACTQGNSNQPQHF.

The V and J genes are TRBV5-1 and TRBJ1-5; maybe TRBD1 (6 bases). The CDR3 contains 16 residues. CDR1 and CDR2 (germline): SGHRS, YFSETQ. V was pared by 0 bases and J by 1 base, with 11 bases between. CDR3 DNA sequence: TGCGCCAGCAGCTTGGTTCCAGGGGTGAGCAATCAGCCCCAGCATTTT. Translating gives CASSLVPGVSNQPQHF.